This TCR beta chain was profiled in a study of cytomegalovirus exposure and HLA in healthy donors. Study observations and caveats: An analysis done earlier found most TCR beta V segments productive about 90% or about 30% of the time. One variant, a missense change in DCLRE1C, was linked in a later analysis to TCR beta V- and J-gene trimming. Later examination showed HLA-associated TCR beta chains had greater clonal expansion than equally common others.

As regards this clone: Its antigen is undetermined.

Primers included in the PCR were 60 Vbeta and 13 Jbeta primers. Assay: immunoSEQ multiplex PCR; the TCRdb copy retains only in-frame clones and omits some. The sample includes around 120,000 clones, approximately 80% seen only once; the top ten take about 3.9%. Samples came from healthy bone marrow donors. The V gene lost 3 bases and the J gene lost 5 bases, with 17 bases spanning the gap. Looked up from germline, CDR1 is SGHVS and CDR2 is FNYEAQ. The CDR3 covers 16 residues. This receptor was taken from a human donor in good health. The chain carries TRBV7-6 and TRBJ2-1; no clear D. Input material: PBMCs. CDR3 residues: CASSFRKSAPNNEQFF. The CDR3 coding sequence is TGTGCCAGCAGCTTCAGAAAATCCGCACCGAACAATGAGCAGTTCTTC.